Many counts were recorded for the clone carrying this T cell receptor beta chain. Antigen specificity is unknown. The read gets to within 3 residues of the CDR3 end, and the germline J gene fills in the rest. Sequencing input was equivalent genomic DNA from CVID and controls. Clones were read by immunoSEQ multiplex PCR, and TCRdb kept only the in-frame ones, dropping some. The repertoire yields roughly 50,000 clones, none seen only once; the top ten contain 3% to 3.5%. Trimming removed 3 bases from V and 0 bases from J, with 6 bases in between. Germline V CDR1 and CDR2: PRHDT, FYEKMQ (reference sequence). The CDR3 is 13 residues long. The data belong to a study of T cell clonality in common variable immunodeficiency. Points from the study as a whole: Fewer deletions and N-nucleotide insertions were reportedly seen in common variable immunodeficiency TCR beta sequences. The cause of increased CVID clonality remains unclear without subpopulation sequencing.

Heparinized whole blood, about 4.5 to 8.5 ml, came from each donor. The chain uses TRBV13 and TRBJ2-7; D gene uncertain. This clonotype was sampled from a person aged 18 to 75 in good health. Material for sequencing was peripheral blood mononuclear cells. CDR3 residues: CASSFPNSYEQYF. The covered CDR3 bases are TGTGCCAGCAGCTTTCCCAACTCCTACGAG.